This passage covers 24 T cell receptor beta chains from one sample sequenced in a study of T cells in women clearing cervical HPV infection. Using immunoSEQ multiplex PCR, the repertoire was profiled, and TCRdb retains in-frame clones only, with some absent. In all, the sample yields 25,000 to 35,000 clones. Source material: blood buffy coat. The receptors stem from a woman between 18 and 75 years old with a cervical HPV16 infection that either progressed to CIN3+ or cleared (not recorded which).

Partial CDR3 DNA: TGTGCCAGCTCGGAGGCCGGGGGAAGTGGC. This codes for CASSEAGGSG. The CDR3 in full is CASSEAGGSGYTF. This chain joins TRBV18 and TRBJ1-2; D perhaps matches TRBD1 (5 bases). Read coverage stops 3 residues before the CDR3 terminus; the germline J gene supplies the remainder. Deletions cut 6 bases from V and 7 bases from J, with 15 bases between. This CDR3 region has 13 residues. The germline gives CDR1 KGHSH, CDR2 LQKENI. Complete variable domain (other parts from reference TRBV18 and TRBJ1-2): NAGVMQNPRHLVRRRGQEARLRCSPMKGHSHVYWYRQLPEEGLKFMVYLQKENIIDESGMPKERFSAEFPKEGPSILRIQQVVRGDSAAYFCASSEAGGSGYTFGSGTRLTVV.

Regarding this clone: The sequence runs out 3 residues before the end of the CDR3; the remainder is reconstructed from the germline J gene. The genes are TRBV7-3 and TRBJ2-6, with D tentatively TRBD1 (6 bases). This CDR3 spans 14 amino acids. The V end was cut by 2 bases, the J end by 8 bases, with 10 bases between. Germline V gene sequence: CDR1 SGHTA, CDR2 FQGTGA. CDR3: CASSLLGAPNVLTF. The sequenced part of the CDR3 DNA is TGTGCCAGCAGCTTATTGGGGGCGCCCAACGTC.

In the case of this clone: The read is 3 residues too short to cover the CDR3 end, so that end is filled in from the germline J gene. The rearrangement links TRBV12-3 or TRBV12-4 to TRBJ2-7, with D hard to call. V gave up 0 bases and J gave up 1 base, with 4 bases separating them. The CDR3 has 13 amino acids. Incomplete CDR3 DNA: TGTGCCAGCAGTTTAGCAGGTTCCTACGAG. Translation gives CASSLAGSYE. The whole CDR3 is CASSLAGSYEQYF.

CDR3 sequence reads: CASSLRHGVNTEAFF. CDR3 DNA, as far as it was read: TGTGCCAGCAGCCTTCGACACGGGGTGAACACTGAA. The chain carries TRBV7-3 and TRBJ1-1; D ambiguous. The read comes to an end 3 residues before the CDR3 does, leaving the germline J gene to fill in the end. CDR3 length: 15 amino acids. The V gene's germline CDR1 is SGHTA and CDR2 FQGTGA. V was shortened by 5 bases and J by 0 bases, with 13 bases between the two germline ends.

As to this clone: The CDR3 goes on 3 residues after the read ends, and that part is filled in from the germline J gene. This chain uses TRBV2 with TRBJ2-1; 7 positions agree with TRBD2. The ends lost 6 bases at V and 3 bases at J; junction bases unmatched: 8. Germline V gene lookup returns CDR1 SNHLY and CDR2 FYNNEI. The CDR3 is made up of 15 amino acids. The CDR3 DNA, read in part, is TGTGCCAGCAGCGAAAGCGGGGTTAACTACAATGAG. It is translated as CASSESGVNYNE. In full, the CDR3 is CASSESGVNYNEQFF. Looking up the rest from reference TRBV2 and TRBJ2-1 gives the full variable domain: EPEVTQTPSHQVTQMGQEVILRCVPISNHLYFYWYRQILGQKVEFLVSFYNNEISEKSEIFDDQFSVERPDGSNFTLKIRSTKLEDSAMYFCASSESGVNYNEQFFGPGTRLTVL.

To note about this clone: Read coverage stops 3 residues before the CDR3 terminus; the germline J gene supplies the remainder. The gene calls are TRBV5-4 and TRBJ1-6; tentatively, D is TRBD1 (5 bases). The CDR3 extends over 14 amino acids. V lost 0 bases, J lost 7 bases, and 8 bases lay in between. Germline CDR1 SGHNT, CDR2 YYREEE (reference sequence). CDR3 DNA (partial): TGTGCCAGCAGCTTGGGACAGTCGAATTCACCC. This encodes CASSLGQSNSP. The full CDR3 protein reads CASSLGQSNSPLHF.

With regard to this clone: The read comes to an end 3 residues before the CDR3 does, leaving the germline J gene to fill in the end. The chain couples TRBV6-4 to TRBJ2-3, with D hard to call. Deletions cut 0 bases from V and 3 bases from J, with 4 bases between. Per germline, CDR1 MRHNA and CDR2 SNTAGT. This CDR3 contains 13 residues. The sequenced CDR3 bases are TGTGCCAGCAGTGACTCGACTACAGATACG. Translation gives CASSDSTTDT. The whole CDR3 reads CASSDSTTDTQYF.

Comments on this clone: The read ends 3 residues early relative to the CDR3; the germline J gene fills the gap. This chain connects TRBV11-2 to TRBJ2-2; 9 positions match TRBD2. The CDR3 sequence is 15 residues long. Germline V gene lookup returns CDR1 SGHAT and CDR2 FQNNGV. J gave up 6 bases and V 4 bases, and 6 bases lay outside the gene matches. The sequenced part of the CDR3 DNA is TGTGCCAGCAGCTCCTTGCGGGGGGGCCCCGGGGAG. Protein: CASSSLRGGPGE. The full CDR3 protein is CASSSLRGGPGELFF.

About this clone itself: The CDR3 goes on 3 residues after the read ends, and that part is filled in from the germline J gene. The chain recombines TRBV4-1 with TRBJ1-2; 7 bases are shared with TRBD1. Germline V lookup: CDR1 MGHRA, CDR2 YSYEKL. The V gene end was trimmed by 1 base and the J gene end by 2 bases; junction bases not matched to a gene: 4. The CDR3 spans 15 residues. The CDR3 spells CASSQARDSNYGYTF. The DNA read from the CDR3 is TGCGCCAGCAGCCAAGCCCGGGACAGCAACTATGGC.

A note on this clone: The read ends 3 residues before the CDR3 terminus; that terminus is restored from the germline J gene. The rearrangement uses TRBV5-1 and TRBJ1-1, with D tentatively TRBD1 (5 bases). The germline V gene encodes CDR1 SGHRS and CDR2 YFSETQ. V was shortened by 4 bases and J by 2 bases, with 18 bases between the two germline ends. This CDR3 is 16 amino acids long. CDR3 residues: CASSPTGVGGNTEAFF. The CDR3 bases that were read are TGCGCCAGCAGCCCGACCGGGGTGGGGGGTAACACTGAA. Combining the CDR3 with reference TRBV5-1 and TRBJ1-1 gives the whole variable domain KAGVTQTPRYLIKTRGQQVTLSCSPISGHRSVSWYQQTPGQGLQFLFEYFSETQRNKGNFPGRFSGRQFSNSRSEMNVSTLELGDSALYLCASSPTGVGGNTEAFFGQGTRLTVV.

In regard to this clone: The read stops 3 residues short of the end of the CDR3; the missing end is completed from the germline J gene. The rearrangement uses TRBV7-3 and TRBJ1-2; 7 bases are a match to TRBD1. The CDR3 totals 15 residues. Unmatched junction bases numbered 8, after V lost 6 bases and J lost 1 base. Germline CDR1 reads SGHTA; CDR2 reads FQGTGA. The sequenced CDR3 bases are TGTGCCAGCAGTACCGTTGGGACAGATAACTATGGC. Protein product: CASSTVGTDNYG. The whole CDR3 sequence is CASSTVGTDNYGYTF.

As to this clone: The read ends 3 residues shy of where the CDR3 ends; the end is completed using the germline J gene. The J gene is TRBJ2-1, the V gene TRBV7-3; 9 bases are a match to TRBD1. Germline V gene sequence: CDR1 SGHTA, CDR2 FQGTGA. The CDR3 has 16 amino acids. V lost 2 bases and J lost 4; bases outside the gene matches: 6. CDR3 DNA, as far as it was read: TGTGCCAGCAGCTTAGGCTCGACAGGGGGATACAATGAG. It translates to CASSLGSTGGYNE. The entire CDR3 reads CASSLGSTGGYNEQFF.

As to this clone: The read ends 3 residues shy of where the CDR3 ends; the end is completed using the germline J gene. The chain uses TRBV5-4 and TRBJ1-3; 9 nucleotides match TRBD1. Germline V gene sequence: CDR1 SGHNT, CDR2 YYREEE (reference sequence). This CDR3 has 12 amino acids. CDR3 protein: CASSFGQGSIYF. The covered CDR3 bases are TGTGCCAGCAGCTTCGGACAGGGGTCC.

Worth noting for this clone: The read gets to within 3 residues of the CDR3 end, and the germline J gene fills in the rest. V usage is TRBV19 and J usage is TRBJ1-6; TRBD1 is a possible D gene (5 bases). Deletions cut 7 bases from V and 10 bases from J, with 29 bases between. The germline V gene encodes CDR1 LNHDA and CDR2 SQIVND (reference sequence). The CDR3 has 18 amino acids. The CDR3 sequence: CASKGGAAQRLGGSPLHF. The DNA read from the CDR3 is TGTGCCAGTAAAGGCGGCGCGGCTCAACGACTGGGGGGGTCACCC.

By frequency, this clone registers medium-sized. The read finishes 3 residues shy of the CDR3 end, and the germline J gene is used to complete it. The V gene is TRBV5-6, the J gene TRBJ2-1; 8 bases are a match to TRBD2. V was clipped by 1 base and J by 4 bases; unmatched bases: 1. Germline CDR1 reads SGHDT; CDR2 reads YYEEEE. The CDR3 length is 14 residues. Incomplete CDR3 DNA: TGTGCCAGCAGCTTGACTAGCGGATACAATGAG. Translated: CASSLTSGYNE. Given in full, the CDR3 is CASSLTSGYNEQFF. The complete variable domain, with remaining parts taken from reference TRBV5-6 and TRBJ2-1, reads DAGVTQSPTHLIKTRGQQVTLRCSPKSGHDTVSWYQQALGQGPQFIFQYYEEEERQRGNFPDRFSGHQFPNYSSELNVNALLLGDSALYLCASSLTSGYNEQFFGPGTRLTVL.

In the case of this clone: The read stops 3 residues short of the end of the CDR3; the missing end is completed from the germline J gene. The gene calls are TRBV19 and TRBJ1-6; no definite D call. Germline CDR1 reads LNHDA; CDR2 reads SQIVND (reference sequence). V was trimmed by 6 bases and J by 6 bases, leaving 15 bases between them. CDR3 length: 15 amino acids. The CDR3: CASSPNVAINSPLHF. The covered CDR3 bases are TGTGCCAGTAGCCCAAACGTTGCGATTAATTCACCC.

For this clone: The CDR3 end is not reached by the read, which stops 3 residues before it; the germline J gene fills it in. J is TRBJ1-1 and V is TRBV7-2; weak D call: TRBD1 (5 bases). CDR1 and CDR2 from the germline V gene are SGHTA and FQGNSA. The V end was cut by 3 bases, the J end by 6 bases, with 11 bases between. This CDR3 spans 13 amino acids. CDR3 DNA (partial): TGTGCCAGCAGCTTCGGGGGACCGGCTGAA. Amino acids: CASSFGGPAE. The CDR3, in full, reads CASSFGGPAEAFF.

Points on this clone: The CDR3 is cut off 3 residues early in the read; its end comes from the germline J gene. The gene calls are TRBV7-6 and TRBJ2-7, with TRBD1 matching 9 bases. Trimming took 1 base from V and 5 from J; bases not matched to a gene: 12. The germline gives CDR1 SGHVS, CDR2 FNYEAQ. CDR3 size: 17 residues. CDR3 bases read: TGTGCCAGCAGCTTAGGATGGTACAGGGGGCGGGCCCACGAG. Protein: CASSLGWYRGRAHE. The entire CDR3 protein is CASSLGWYRGRAHEQYF.

CDR3 bases read: TGCAGTGCTTACAGCTCTAACTATGGC. Its protein product is CSAYSSNYG. The full CDR3 protein is CSAYSSNYGYTF. The J gene is TRBJ1-2, the V gene TRBV20-1; D remains unclear. The CDR3 end falls 3 residues outside the read, so it is completed with the germline J gene. The CDR3 spans 12 residues. The germline V and J ends were trimmed by 5 bases and 0 bases, with 7 bases remaining between them. CDR1 and CDR2 (germline): DFQATT, SNEGSKA (reference sequence).

Worth noting for this clone: The CDR3 goes on 3 residues after the read ends, and that part is filled in from the germline J gene. This sequence joins TRBV7-9 and TRBJ2-1; 11 bases line up with TRBD2. V shed 8 bases and J 3 bases; nucleotides not matched to a gene: 3. The CDR3 spans 14 residues. CDR1 is SEHNR and CDR2 is FQNEAQ in the germline V gene (reference sequence). CDR3 DNA (partial): TGTGCCAGCTGGACTAGCGGGCTCTACAATGAG. Its translation is CASWTSGLYNE. In full, the CDR3 is CASWTSGLYNEQFF. Full variable domain (rest looked up from reference TRBV7-9 and TRBJ2-1): DTGVSQNPRHKITKRGQNVTFRCDPISEHNRLYWYRQTLGQGPEFLTYFQNEAQLEKSRLLSDRFSAERPKGSFSTLEIQRTEQGDSAMYLCASWTSGLYNEQFFGPGTRLTVL.

Regarding this clone: The read halts 3 residues ahead of the CDR3 end, with the missing end drawn from the germline J gene. The gene calls are TRBV30 and TRBJ1-2; D remains unclear. The ends were cut back, 4 bases at V and 5 bases at J, with 17 bases in the middle. Germline values: CDR1 GTSNPN, CDR2 SVGIG (reference sequence). The CDR3 has 14 amino acids. The sequenced part of the CDR3 DNA is TGTGCCTGGACTTCTTACGGTCTTCGGTATGGC. Protein: CAWTSYGLRYG. The whole CDR3 is CAWTSYGLRYGYTF.

A note on this clone: The CDR3 goes on 3 residues after the read ends, and that part is filled in from the germline J gene. The gene calls are TRBV7-8 and TRBJ2-5, with D possibly TRBD2 on 6 matching bases. In germline, CDR1 is SGHVS, CDR2 FQNEAQ. This CDR3 is built from 16 residues. The ends were cut back, 3 bases at V and 5 bases at J, with 19 bases in the middle. The sequenced part of the CDR3 DNA is TGTGCCAGCAGCTTCGGACTATTTTCCCGGGGGGAGACC. Residues: CASSFGLFSRGET. The CDR3 as a whole reads CASSFGLFSRGETQYF.

A note on this clone: The DNA ends 3 residues before the CDR3 does, and the rest of the CDR3 is filled in from the germline J gene. The chain recombines TRBV18 with TRBJ1-1; 7 nucleotides line up with TRBD1. Trimming at V came to 5 bases and at J to 1 base, leaving 10 bases not matched to a gene. The CDR3 is 16 amino acids. Germline assignment: CDR1 KGHSH and CDR2 LQKENI. CDR3 DNA, as far as it was read: TGTGCCAGCTCAGGTAATACCGGGACAGCGAACACTGAA. Its translation: CASSGNTGTANTE. The whole CDR3 region reads CASSGNTGTANTEAFF.

Concerning this clone itself: The CDR3 end is not reached by the read, which stops 3 residues before it; the germline J gene fills it in. The chain couples TRBV25-1 to TRBJ2-7, with D perhaps TRBD2 (5 bases). CDR1 and CDR2 (germline): MGHDK, SYGVNS. V gave up 5 bases and J gave up 0 bases, with 14 bases separating them. The CDR3 covers 15 residues. CDR3 region: CASSPDGLSSYEQYF. CDR3 DNA (partial): TGTGCCAGCAGTCCCGACGGACTGAGCTCCTACGAG.